The present entry profiles one TCR beta chain with its context. This sample stems from a study of cytomegalovirus exposure and HLA in healthy donors. CDR3 length: 15 residues. Germline V CDR1 and CDR2: MNHEY, SVGAGI. V lost 7 bases and J lost 6; bases outside the gene matches: 13. 13 Jbeta primers and 60 Vbeta primers were used for the PCR. Sequenced by immunoSEQ multiplex PCR; TCRdb stores in-frame clones only, minus some. The table lists about 160,000 clones, approximately 77% of them singletons. The specimen sequenced was PBMCs. This clonotype originated in a female donor in good health and CMV-seronegative. V and J are TRBV6-5 and TRBJ2-7; 9 nucleotides align to TRBD1. The DNA of the CDR3 is TGTGCCAGCAACCCGGGACAGGGTTTGCGGGGCGAGCAGTACTTC. This encodes CASNPGQGLRGEQYF.